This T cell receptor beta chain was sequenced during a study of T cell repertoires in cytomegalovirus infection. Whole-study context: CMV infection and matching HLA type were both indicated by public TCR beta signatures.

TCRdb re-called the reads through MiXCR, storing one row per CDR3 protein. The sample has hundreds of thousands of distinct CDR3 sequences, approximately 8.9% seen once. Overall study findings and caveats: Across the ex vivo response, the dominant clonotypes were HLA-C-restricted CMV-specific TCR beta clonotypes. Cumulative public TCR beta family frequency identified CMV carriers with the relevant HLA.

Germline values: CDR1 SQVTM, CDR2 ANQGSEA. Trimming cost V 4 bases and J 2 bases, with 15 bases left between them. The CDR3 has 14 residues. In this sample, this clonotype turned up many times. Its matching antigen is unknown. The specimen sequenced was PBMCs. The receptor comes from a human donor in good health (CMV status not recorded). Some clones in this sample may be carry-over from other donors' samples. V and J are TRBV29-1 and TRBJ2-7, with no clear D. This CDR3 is CSVVLHPGAYEQYF. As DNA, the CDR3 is TGCAGCGTTGTCCTGCACCCCGGTGCCTACGAGCAGTACTTC.